The 27 T cell receptor beta chains listed next were all sequenced from one sample in a study of blood T cell repertoires in COVID-19. The method was immunoSEQ multiplex PCR; TCRdb's version includes in-frame clones alone and lacks a portion of them. The table lists roughly 70,000 clones, roughly three quarters of them singletons. Sequencing was done on a sample of peripheral blood. The receptors come from a man in his 70s with acute or convalescent COVID-19.

This chain links TRBV24-1 with TRBJ1-3, with D uncertain. Germline-derived CDR1 and CDR2 are KGHDR and SFDVKD. Trimming shortened V by 3 bases and J by 2 bases, and 7 bases separated the two germline ends. This CDR3 comprises 14 residues. The CDR3 DNA sequence: TGTGCCACCAGTGATACGAGGGCTGGAAACACCATATATTTT. This translates into CATSDTRAGNTIYF.

The chain links TRBV7-6 to TRBJ2-4; 7 bases align to TRBD1. The CDR3 consists of 16 residues. Looked up from germline, CDR1 is SGHVS and CDR2 is FNYEAQ. J gave up 6 bases and V 2 bases, and 10 bases lay outside the gene matches. The CDR3 bases are TGTGCCAGCAGCTTAACTCCGGGACAGACATTAAACATTCAGTACTTC. This translates into CASSLTPGQTLNIQYF.

The rearrangement uses TRBV11-3 and TRBJ1-3; D possibly corresponds to TRBD1 (5 bases). Germline-derived CDR1 and CDR2 are SGHNT and YENEEA. Between the trimmed V and J ends, which lost 3 bases and 0 bases, there was a span of 12 bases. This CDR3 contains 16 residues. The CDR3 here is CASSFSGGDSGNTIYF. The DNA of the CDR3 is TGTGCCAGCAGCTTCTCGGGAGGGGACTCTGGAAACACCATATATTTT.

V is TRBV2 and J is TRBJ1-1; weak D call: TRBD1 (5 bases). V lost 5 bases to trimming and J lost 0 bases, with 7 bases between them. CDR1 SNHLY and CDR2 FYNNEI come from the germline V gene. The length of the CDR3 is 13 residues. Here the CDR3 reads CASSKTVNTEAFF. CDR3 in DNA: TGTGCCAGCAGTAAGACAGTGAACACTGAAGCTTTCTTT.

This clone was detected ten times or more. The rearrangement links TRBV5-6 to TRBJ1-4; 9 bases agree with TRBD1. Germline lookup yields CDR1 SGHDT and CDR2 YYEEEE. The ends lost 3 bases at V and 5 bases at J; junction bases unmatched: 5. The CDR3 covers 15 residues. CDR3 bases: TGTGCCAGCAGCTGGGGGGACAGGGAGAATGAAAAACTGTTTTTT. Translated: CASSWGDRENEKLFF.

Written as DNA, the CDR3 is TGTGCCAGCAGCCTTAACAATGAGCAGTTCTTC. Protein: CASSLNNEQFF. The chain combines TRBV9 with TRBJ2-1; D call uncertain. The V gene's germline CDR1 is SGDLS and CDR2 YYNGEE. CDR3 length equals 11 residues. V was trimmed by 4 bases and J by 5 bases, leaving 4 bases between them.

The gene calls are TRBV28 and TRBJ1-2; D perhaps matches TRBD1 (6 bases). The CDR3 length is 14 residues. V was pared by 6 bases and J by 3 bases, with 14 bases between. Germline CDR1 is MDHEN and CDR2 is SYDVKM. In DNA, the CDR3 is TGTGCCAGCAGCGGGGGGCGCTGGGACTATGGCTACACCTTC. Its protein product is CASSGGRWDYGYTF.

The gene calls are TRBV9 and TRBJ2-3; tentative D call: TRBD2 (6 bases). The germline V and J ends were trimmed by 0 bases and 0 bases, with 11 bases remaining between them. This CDR3 comprises 16 residues. The germline V gene has CDR1 SGDLS and CDR2 YYNGEE. The DNA for the CDR3 is TGTGCCAGCAGCGTAGTAGGAGGGGCGAGCACAGATACGCAGTATTTT. It specifies CASSVVGGASTDTQYF. Looking up the rest from reference TRBV9 and TRBJ2-3 gives the full variable domain: DSGVTQTPKHLITATGQRVTLRCSPRSGDLSVYWYQQSLDQGLQFLIQYYNGEERAKGNILERFSAQQFPDLHSELNLSSLELGDSALYFCASSVVGGASTDTQYFGPGTRLTVL.

This clone was observed once. The V gene is TRBV4-1, the J gene TRBJ2-3, with TRBD2 identical over 12 bases. Germline assignment: CDR1 MGHRA and CDR2 YSYEKL. V was clipped by 0 bases and J by 6 bases; unmatched bases: 4. There are 16 residues in the CDR3. In DNA, the CDR3 is TGCGCCAGCAGCCAAGATGGGACTAGCGGGTGGGATACGCAGTATTTT. It specifies CASSQDGTSGWDTQYF.

The V call is TRBV7-9, the J call TRBJ1-1; TRBD1 is a possible D gene (5 bases). V lost 1 base to trimming and J lost 4 bases, with 13 bases between them. This CDR3 contains 15 residues. Germline lookup yields CDR1 SEHNR and CDR2 FQNEAQ (reference sequence). Here the CDR3 reads CASSLGGEGPTEAFF. In nucleotides, the CDR3 is TGTGCCAGCAGCTTAGGCGGGGAGGGGCCCACTGAAGCTTTCTTT.

V usage is TRBV11-3 and J usage is TRBJ2-1; 11 positions agree with TRBD2. The CDR3 runs to 17 residues. V was pared by 1 base and J by 5 bases, with 7 bases of the junction left unmatched. Looked up from germline, CDR1 is SGHNT and CDR2 is YENEEA. Written as DNA, the CDR3 is TGTGCCAGCAGCTTAGTCCCCGGGACTAGCGGTGACAATGAGCAGTTCTTC. Translating gives CASSLVPGTSGDNEQFF.

V and J are TRBV18 and TRBJ2-5; possibly TRBD1 for D (6 bases). This CDR3 region has 14 residues. Trimming left V 4 bases short and J 3 bases short, with 12 bases between. Germline CDR1 and CDR2: KGHSH and LQKENI. This CDR3 is CASSRGAGEETQYF. CDR3 DNA: TGTGCCAGCTCACGTGGGGCAGGGGAAGAGACCCAGTACTTC. Full variable domain (remainder filled in from reference TRBV18 and TRBJ2-5): NAGVMQNPRHLVRRRGQEARLRCSPMKGHSHVYWYRQLPEEGLKFMVYLQKENIIDESGMPKERFSAEFPKEGPSILRIQQVVRGDSAAYFCASSRGAGEETQYFGPGTRLLVL.

The chain joins TRBV27 to TRBJ1-6, with D unresolved. V was cut by 4 bases and J by 6 bases, with 10 bases left in between. The V gene's germline CDR1 is MNHEY and CDR2 SMNVEV (reference sequence). CDR3 length equals 14 residues. CDR3 bases: TGTGCCAGCAGTTCCCCGGAGGTTAATTCACCCCTCCACTTT. Translated, it gives CASSSPEVNSPLHF.

This sequence joins TRBV14 and TRBJ1-2; D might be TRBD1 (5 bases). Looked up from germline, CDR1 is SGHDN and CDR2 is FVKESK. The CDR3 is 15 residues long. V was clipped by 0 bases and J by 5 bases, with 13 bases between them. CDR3 sequence reads: CASSQDHGRTYGYTF. The CDR3 bases are TGTGCCAGCAGCCAAGATCACGGACGGACATATGGCTACACCTTC.

The rearrangement links TRBV24-1 to TRBJ2-1, with 8 bases matching TRBD1. Trimming took 3 bases from V and 4 from J; bases not matched to a gene: 10. There are 17 residues in the CDR3. Germline V gives CDR1 KGHDR, CDR2 SFDVKD. CDR3 sequence (DNA): TGTGCCACCAGTGATCCCCAGGGGGCTCCCGTTTACAATGAGCAGTTCTTC. It encodes CATSDPQGAPVYNEQFF.

The chain employs TRBV2 and TRBJ2-1, with 11 bases that match TRBD2. In germline, CDR1 is SNHLY, CDR2 FYNNEI. This CDR3 comprises 15 residues. The V segment lost 5 bases and the J segment 6 bases; nucleotides outside the gene matches: 6. The CDR3 sequence is CASSPTGTSGNEQFF. CDR3 nucleotide sequence: TGTGCCAGCAGTCCCACCGGGACTAGCGGCAATGAGCAGTTCTTC.

This chain joins TRBV27 and TRBJ2-1; TRBD2 might be the D (6 bases). The CDR3 extends over 16 amino acids. Trimming removed 0 bases from V and 6 bases from J, with 15 bases in between. Germline CDR1 reads MNHEY; CDR2 reads SMNVEV (reference sequence). The CDR3 here is CASSLSNAGRGNEQFF. The DNA of the CDR3 is TGTGCCAGCAGTTTATCGAACGCAGGGCGGGGCAATGAGCAGTTCTTC.

The chain has TRBV24-1 and TRBJ2-1, with 12 bases fitting TRBD2. The CDR3 is 14 residues long. CDR1 and CDR2 (germline): KGHDR, SFDVKD. V was clipped by 4 bases and J by 9 bases; unmatched bases: 3. The CDR3 DNA sequence: TGTGCCACCAGTGACACTAGCGGGAGGTCTGAGCAGTTCTTC. Its protein product is CATSDTSGRSEQFF.

V is TRBV19 and J is TRBJ2-1, with D possibly matching TRBD2 (6 bases). The ends were cut back, 0 bases at V and 10 bases at J, with 10 bases in the middle. This CDR3 is built from 13 residues. Germline lookup yields CDR1 LNHDA and CDR2 SQIVND (reference sequence). The CDR3 region has the DNA TGTGCCAGTAGTATAGATTTCCTAGCGGAGCAGTTCTTC. It translates to CASSIDFLAEQFF.

The sample holds one count of this clone. The genes are TRBV5-1 and TRBJ1-3, with D hard to call. V was cut by 4 bases and J by 4 bases, with 9 bases left in between. The CDR3 spans 13 residues. CDR1 is SGHRS and CDR2 is YFSETQ in the germline V gene. The CDR3 sequence: CASSSGEGNTIYF. The CDR3 DNA reads as TGCGCCAGCAGCAGCGGAGAGGGAAACACCATATATTTT.

This chain connects TRBV5-6 to TRBJ2-7, with 8 bases matching TRBD1. From germline, CDR1 is SGHDT and CDR2 YYEEEE. With V trimmed by 4 bases and J by 11 bases, 8 bases remained unmatched. The CDR3 is 12 amino acids. Here the CDR3 reads CASSTETGEEYF. For the CDR3, the DNA is TGTGCCAGCAGCACAGAGACAGGGGAAGAGTACTTC.

The chain's CDR3 is CATSEGGRSFQETQYF. The CDR3 nucleotides are TGTGCCACCAGTGAGGGCGGGAGGTCCTTCCAAGAGACCCAGTACTTC. The chain links TRBV24-1 to TRBJ2-5; 8 bases align to TRBD2. The J segment lost 1 base and the V segment lost 4 bases, leaving 7 bases of the junction unmatched. Germline lookup yields CDR1 KGHDR and CDR2 SFDVKD. This CDR3 spans 16 amino acids.

This clone is a singleton in its sample. V gene TRBV7-9 combines with J gene TRBJ2-7; D may be TRBD2 (6 bases). The CDR3 has 14 residues. Between the trimmed V and J ends, which lost 3 bases and 7 bases, there was a span of 16 bases. Germline V lookup: CDR1 SEHNR, CDR2 FQNEAQ (reference sequence). This CDR3 reads CASSLGGTVLEQYF. The CDR3 DNA reads TGTGCCAGCAGCTTGGGCGGGACCGTGTTGGAGCAGTACTTC.

This rearrangement joins TRBV7-9 to TRBJ2-7; 11 positions agree with TRBD1. J lost 5 bases, V lost 10 bases, and 7 bases had no gene match. This CDR3 comprises 13 residues. Germline assignment: CDR1 SEHNR and CDR2 FQNEAQ (reference sequence). DNA for the CDR3: TGTGCCACCAGTGGGACAGGGGGTCACGAGCAGTACTTC. Its protein is CATSGTGGHEQYF.

The V call is TRBV3-1 (or the pseudogene TRBV3-2), the J call TRBJ2-3; 13 positions agree with TRBD2. The J segment lost 6 bases and the V segment lost 4 bases, leaving 4 bases of the junction unmatched. This CDR3 is built from 15 residues. Germline V gene data show CDR1 as LGHDT and CDR2 as YNNKEL (reference sequence). The CDR3 region is CASSPGLAGSDTQYF. Here the CDR3 DNA reads TGTGCCAGCAGCCCGGGACTAGCGGGATCGGATACGCAGTATTTT.

CDR3 amino acids: CASSYGQLNSPLHF. As DNA, the CDR3 is TGTGCCAGCAGTTATGGGCAGCTGAATTCACCCCTCCACTTT. The chain links TRBV6-5 to TRBJ1-6; no firm D call. The CDR3 runs to 14 residues. Trimming removed 3 bases from V and 7 bases from J, with 10 bases in between. CDR1 MNHEY and CDR2 SVGAGI come from the germline V gene.

The rearrangement links TRBV18 to TRBJ2-7; tentatively, D is TRBD2 (5 bases). Germline values: CDR1 KGHSH, CDR2 LQKENI. V dropped 3 bases and J dropped 2 bases, with 8 bases sitting between them. The CDR3 covers 13 residues. Written as DNA, the CDR3 is TGTGCCAGCTCACCGGAGGTTACCTACGAGCAGTACTTC. The encoded protein is CASSPEVTYEQYF.